These T cell receptor beta chains were read from a single sample in a study of T cells after yellow fever vaccination. TCRdb processed the 5' RACE reads anew with MiXCR; each CDR3 protein has one entry. The data hold 350,000 to 450,000 distinct CDR3 sequences, with around 19% observed a single time. This sample comprised PBMCs, obtained before the yellow fever booster vaccination. The receptors shown here come from a man younger than 35 who received the YFV17D yellow fever vaccine. Each CDR3 is given with its conserved first and last residue. The order of the fields is CDR3 length, D gene, J gene, V gene, clone size, CDR3 protein, CDR3 DNA. A D gene is named only where the DNA matches it firmly. For some rows the clone size is stated as once, few or many, or as a class when expanded; others skip it.

>13|-|TRBJ1-6|TRBV7-8|few
CASSPELNSPLHF
TGTGCCAGCAGCCCGGAACTCAATTCACCCCTCCACTTT
>16|TRBD1|TRBJ2-3|TRBV4-3|few
CASSQGRDRREDTQYF
TGCGCCAGCAGCCAAGGCCGGGACAGGAGGGAAGATACGCAGTATTTT
>13|-|TRBJ1-1|TRBV29-1|many
CSVAPAGNAEAFF
TGCAGCGTTGCCCCGGCCGGCAATGCTGAAGCTTTCTTT
>16|-|TRBJ2-2|TRBV5-1|-
CASSSRGAPNTGELFF
TGCGCCAGCAGCTCCCGGGGGGCGCCGAACACCGGGGAGCTGTTTTTT
>11|-|TRBJ2-1|TRBV7-9|-
CASSPRHRLFF
TGTGCCAGCAGCCCTCGACACCGCTTGTTCTTC
>13|-|TRBJ2-2|TRBV5-1|-
CASSLLDRGELFF
TGCGCCAGCAGCTTGCTCGATCGGGGGGAGCTGTTTTTT
>15|-|TRBJ1-1|TRBV4-3|-
CASSRETEENTEAFF
TGCGCCAGCAGCCGAGAGACAGAGGAGAACACTGAAGCTTTCTTT
>15|-|TRBJ1-1|TRBV4-3|few
CASSQDPGPGTEAFF
TGCGCCAGCAGCCAAGACCCGGGCCCGGGGACTGAAGCTTTCTTT
>13|-|TRBJ1-2|TRBV7-9|-
CASSFDSVNGYTF
TGTGCCAGCAGCTTCGACAGCGTTAATGGCTACACCTTC
>16|TRBD1|TRBJ2-2|TRBV12-3/TRBV12-4|few
CASSSPGQANTGELFF
TGTGCCAGCAGTTCCCCGGGACAGGCGAACACCGGGGAGCTGTTTTTT
>12|-|TRBJ2-5|TRBV20-1|few
CSADSKKETQYF
TGCAGTGCCGACAGTAAGAAAGAGACCCAGTACTTC
>11|-|TRBJ2-7|TRBV20-1|-
CSASLSYEQYF
TGCAGTGCTAGTCTCTCTTACGAGCAGTACTTC
>15|TRBD1|TRBJ2-3|TRBV5-6|-
CASSLRQGVTDTQYF
TGTGCCAGCAGCTTAAGACAGGGAGTCACAGATACGCAGTATTTT
>14|-|TRBJ1-1|TRBV7-9|-
CASSFQTGATEAFF
TGTGCCAGCAGCTTCCAGACGGGGGCTACTGAAGCTTTCTTT
>13|-|TRBJ2-2|TRBV30|-
CAWSAQGHGELFF
TGTGCCTGGAGTGCTCAGGGTCACGGGGAGCTGTTTTTT
>12|-|TRBJ2-7|TRBV20-1|many
CSASTGTSMQYF
TGCAGTGCTTCCACCGGGACCTCTATGCAGTACTTC
>14|TRBD1|TRBJ2-7|TRBV12-3/TRBV12-4|few
CASSSGQGHYEQYF
TGTGCCAGCAGTTCTGGACAGGGGCACTACGAGCAGTACTTC
>15|TRBD2|TRBJ2-1|TRBV24-1|-
CATSDLAGEGHEQFF
TGTGCCACCAGTGACTTAGCGGGGGAGGGCCATGAGCAGTTCTTC
>13|-|TRBJ2-1|TRBV5-4|few
CASSLSGGRGQFF
TGTGCCAGCAGCTTGTCAGGCGGGCGGGGGCAGTTCTTC
>13|-|TRBJ1-1|TRBV29-1|few
CSVVRDMNTEAFF
TGCAGCGTTGTTCGGGATATGAACACTGAAGCTTTCTTT
>14|-|TRBJ2-5|TRBV12-3/TRBV12-4|-
CASSLGRSQETQYF
TGTGCCAGCAGTTTAGGCCGAAGCCAAGAGACCCAGTACTTC
>15|-|TRBJ1-1|TRBV6-6|few
CASSYGAGMNTEAFF
TGTGCCAGCAGTTATGGGGCAGGGATGAACACTGAAGCTTTCTTT
>15|-|TRBJ2-6|TRBV4-1|-
CASSQDRGGANVLTF
TGCGCCAGCAGCCAAGACAGGGGTGGGGCCAACGTCCTGACTTTC
>15|TRBD1|TRBJ2-2|TRBV7-2|many
CASRTGTGNTGELFF
TGTGCCAGCAGGACCGGGACAGGGAACACCGGGGAGCTGTTTTTT
>16|TRBD2|TRBJ2-1|TRBV10-3|-
CAISGTSGASYNEQFF
TGTGCCATCAGTGGAACTAGCGGGGCTTCCTACAATGAGCAGTTCTTC
>15|TRBD1|TRBJ1-4|TRBV7-6|few
CASSYAGTENEKLFF
TGTGCCAGCAGCTACGCCGGGACAGAGAATGAAAAACTGTTTTTT
>15|-|TRBJ2-5|TRBV7-9|few
CASSPHWERQETQYF
TGTGCCAGCAGCCCTCACTGGGAGAGACAAGAGACCCAGTACTTC
>12|-|TRBJ1-2|TRBV6-5|-
CASSYNNYGYTF
TGTGCCAGCAGTTACAATAACTATGGCTACACCTTC
>15|TRBD2|TRBJ2-5|TRBV4-2|few
CASSRGLAGGETQYF
TGTGCCAGCAGCCGCGGACTAGCGGGGGGAGAGACCCAGTACTTC
>16|-|TRBJ2-2|TRBV7-7|-
CASSQTSYGVSGELFF
TGTGCTAGCAGCCAGACCAGCTATGGTGTGTCCGGGGAGCTGTTTTTT
>15|TRBD1|TRBJ2-3|TRBV12-3/TRBV12-4|few
CASRVWDRYTDTQYF
TGTGCCAGCAGGGTTTGGGACAGGTACACAGATACGCAGTATTTT
>16|TRBD1|TRBJ2-2|TRBV2|few
CASSVYSGQGTGELFF
TGTGCCAGCAGTGTATATTCGGGACAGGGGACCGGGGAGCTGTTTTTT
>16|-|TRBJ1-4|TRBV7-8|-
CASSSRGGNSVEKLFF
TGTGCCAGCAGTTCCCGGGGAGGGAATAGCGTTGAAAAACTGTTTTTT
>15|-|TRBJ1-1|TRBV5-1|-
CASSWGFSGLTEAFF
TGCGCCAGCAGCTGGGGTTTCTCAGGGCTCACTGAAGCTTTCTTT
>16|-|TRBJ2-5|TRBV28|-
CASSLGHRGVGETQYF
TGTGCCAGCAGTTTGGGCCATAGGGGGGTTGGGGAGACCCAGTACTTC
>14|-|TRBJ2-5|TRBV12-3/TRBV12-4|many
CASSPPGTGRTQYF
TGTGCCAGCAGTCCCCCCGGGACGGGAAGGACCCAGTACTTC
>19|TRBD2|TRBJ2-3|TRBV6-5|few
CATPTLVTSGGKGTDTQYF
TGTGCCACCCCCACCCTCGTAACTAGCGGGGGGAAGGGCACAGATACGCAGTATTTT
>12|-|TRBJ1-3|TRBV7-2|few
CASSSGTRAIYF
TGTGCCAGCAGTTCAGGGACACGTGCCATATATTTT
>19|TRBD2|TRBJ2-3|TRBV9|-
CASSPRKDTAGLEADTQYF
TGTGCCAGCAGCCCCAGGAAGGATACTGCGGGACTAGAGGCAGATACGCAGTATTTT
>12|-|TRBJ2-5|TRBV6-1|-
CASSEANEVQYF
TGTGCCAGCAGTGAAGCTAACGAGGTCCAGTACTTC
>14|-|TRBJ1-2|TRBV10-3|many
CAISDPPDSYGYTF
TGTGCCATCAGTGACCCTCCGGACAGCTATGGCTACACCTTC